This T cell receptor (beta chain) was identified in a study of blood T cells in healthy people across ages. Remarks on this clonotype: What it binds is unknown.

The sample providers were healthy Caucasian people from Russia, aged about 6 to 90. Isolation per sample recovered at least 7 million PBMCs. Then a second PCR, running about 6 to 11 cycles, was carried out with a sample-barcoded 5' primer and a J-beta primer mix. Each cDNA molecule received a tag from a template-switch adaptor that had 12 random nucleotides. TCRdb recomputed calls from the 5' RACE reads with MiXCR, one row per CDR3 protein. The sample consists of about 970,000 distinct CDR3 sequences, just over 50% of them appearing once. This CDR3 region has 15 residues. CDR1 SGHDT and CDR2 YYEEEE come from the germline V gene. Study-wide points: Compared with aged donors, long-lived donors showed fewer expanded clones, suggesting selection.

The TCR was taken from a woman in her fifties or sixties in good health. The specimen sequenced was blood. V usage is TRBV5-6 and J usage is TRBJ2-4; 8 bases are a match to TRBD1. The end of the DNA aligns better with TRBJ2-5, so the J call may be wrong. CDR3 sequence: CASSLNPTGVETQYF. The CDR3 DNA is TGTGCCAGCAGCTTGAACCCGACAGGGGTAGAGACCCAGTACTTC.